This T cell receptor (beta chain) was captured by sequencing in a study of cytomegalovirus exposure and HLA in healthy donors. Germline V gene lookup returns CDR1 SNHLY and CDR2 FYNNEI. This CDR3 has 16 amino acids. Germline trimming cut 3 bases from V and 0 bases from J; bases unmatched to any gene: 3. This clone was observed once. Only in-frame clones appear in the TCRdb table, and some are missing; sequencing was by immunoSEQ multiplex PCR. The sample holds about 56,000 clones, over 85% seen once. This TCR came from a man between 18 and 35 years old in good health and CMV-seronegative. The V gene is TRBV2, the J gene TRBJ2-2; 8 positions agree with TRBD2. The sequencing sample was made of PBMCs. The CDR3, as DNA: TGTGCCAGCAGTGAGCAGGGACTAGCGAACACCGGGGAGCTGTTTTTT. Its translation: CASSEQGLANTGELFF.